This TCR beta chain is from a study of T cells in Graves' hyperthyroidism and ophthalmopathy (dated by TCRdb to about 2019). For the study in its entirety: Peripheral blood was collected at initial diagnosis, before any treatment. After sampling, hyperthyroidism patients received methimazole starting at 30 mg daily, and ophthalmopathy patients received high-dose intravenous methylprednisolone. Whether ophthalmopathy could be predicted prospectively was tested in an independent validation cohort made up of 18 to 20 hyperthyroidism patients plus 17 patients who later progressed to ophthalmopathy. For training and testing, the 80 to 100 patients in the discovery cohort were randomly divided in a 7:3 ratio. The study also compared thyroid tissue and blood T-cell repertoires from five or six Graves' hyperthyroidism patients. TCR Vbeta CDR3 sequencing of fewer than 150 peripheral blood samples (under 45 ophthalmopathy, roughly 74 hyperthyroidism and 17 progressor patients) is reported in the paper. To identify distinguishing TCR V-J signatures, a discovery cohort of around 100 patients was used, comprising 40 to 45 with Graves' ophthalmopathy and 55 to 65 with stable Graves' hyperthyroidism.

Graves' hyperthyroidism was defined as stable when no progression to ophthalmopathy occurred over 18 months of follow-up. The hyperthyroidism patients were between 18 and 65 years old and newly diagnosed, with a disease duration of less than 2 months. The study excluded patients with uncontrolled infections, other autoimmune diseases, pregnancy or lactation. Diagnoses were based on clinical symptoms, serum thyroxine and TRAb, thyroid ultrasound and orbital computed tomography. PBMCs were isolated from about 10 ml of fresh peripheral blood by Ficoll-Paque density gradient centrifugation. Total RNA was extracted using Trizol reagent, and RNA quality was assessed on an Agilent 2100 Bioanalyzer. Here is what the overall study found, with its caveats: A model built on a 13 V-J signature distinguished ophthalmopathy from stable hyperthyroidism, reaching around 90% sensitivity and about 81% specificity in cross-validation and 80%/75% in testing. Blood samples also contained most of the expanded thyroid clonotypes (frequency above 0.001), which suggests that blood repertoires may reflect thyroid immune responses. No statistical method was used to fix the sample size in advance, and group allocation was not hidden from the investigators. In validation, the model predicted progression to ophthalmopathy with roughly 70% sensitivity and less than 75% specificity, a median of approximately 6.5 months before onset.

The TCR beta CDR3 regions were amplified from the RNA transcripts. A first-round RT-PCR of the TCR CDR3 used the HTBI primer set with the Qiagen OneStep RT-PCR kit. A second multiplex PCR round built the libraries, followed by size selection and purification. The libraries were sequenced on an Illumina HiSeq2000 using paired-end 100 bp reads. The original pipeline was this. SOAPnuke was used to process the raw data, removing reads that contained adapters or uncalled bases, had a mean Phred below 15, or lacked an exact match to the constant primer or identifier. High-quality paired reads were merged with COPE v1.2.5, and unique nucleotide sequences were defined as clonotypes. MiTCR v1.1 was used to align the clonotypes against IMGT TRBV, TRBD and TRBJ reference segments. Analysis was restricted to V-J combinations with a frequency above 0.0001, which covered 98% to 99.2% of repertoires. The TCS score was defined as the ratio of F50 (clonal expansion) to E x V (chaos), calculated using BLOSUM62-based TCRdist between CDR3 peptides within each V-J. Welch's t-statistics and random forest reduced 500 to 550 V-J features to 13, which were used in a naive Bayes classifier (R e1071). TCRdb passed the public sequencing reads through fastp at Q25 and MiXCR, retaining productive beta sequences. CDR3 protein sequences are deduplicated, and each keeps its most common genes and DNA. It is TCRdb's table, rather than the study itself, that gives the V and J calls and clone size. The sample data list about 740,000 distinct CDR3 sequences, and 14% of these were observed just once. 10% of the sample is held by the ten biggest clonotypes.

Comments on this clonotype: Its antigen target is currently unknown. The sample holds no much larger clone one base away, and base qualities are not on file.

Trimming takes 3 bases off V and 10 bases off J; junction bases not matched to a gene: 14. The CDR3 has 17 amino acids, counting the end cysteine and phenylalanine. The retained sequence is limited to the CDR3, 51 bases, with the frame set at the first base. For CDR1 and CDR2, the germline V gene lists KGHDR and SFDVKD. Input material: blood. This TCR was sampled from a woman aged 18-29 years with Graves' hyperthyroidism. Recombination joined TRBV24-1 with TRBJ2-1; TRBD2 aligns with 10 central bases. The nucleotide sequence is TGTGCCACCAGTGATCGAGGGGCTAGCGGGAGTTCAAGGGAGCAGTTCTTC. Translation gives CATSDRGASGSSREQFF.